This T cell receptor beta chain was recorded in a study of blood T cell repertoires in COVID-19. Produced via immunoSEQ multiplex PCR; TCRdb's table is partial and in-frame only. The sample shows over 70,000 clones, more than 75% of them seen only once. Per germline, CDR1 LNHDA and CDR2 SQIVND (reference sequence). V gave up 4 bases and J gave up 5 bases; unmatched junction bases: 3. The CDR3 consists of 14 residues. The specimen sequenced was peripheral blood. This receptor was taken from a man aged 55 to 70 with acute or convalescent COVID-19. The chain carries TRBV19 and TRBJ1-5; 9 bases match TRBD1. DNA for the CDR3: TGTGCCAGTAGTACAGGACAGGGGTATCAGCCCCAGCATTTT. Translation gives CASSTGQGYQPQHF.